The next 15 T cell receptor beta chains were all read from a single sample in a study of blood T cells in healthy people across ages. Combining a sample-barcoded 5' primer with a J-beta primer mix, a second PCR ran for about 7 to 11 cycles. TCRdb reprocessed the 5' RACE reads via MiXCR and lists one record per CDR3 protein. The sample includes 650,000 or so distinct CDR3 sequences, approximately 52% of them seen just once. Specimen: blood. All receptors come from a woman older than 75 in good health.

This clonotype was seen more than once but under ten times. Being one base from a much bigger clone, this may be a read error. The chain uses TRBV7-2 and TRBJ2-5; no clear D. Germline V lookup: CDR1 SGHTA, CDR2 FQGNSA. The CDR3 extends over 11 amino acids. The CDR3 reads CASSFSNTRYF. In nucleotides, the CDR3 is TGTGCCAGCAGCTTCAGTAACACCCGGTACTTC.

This clonotype was detected ten times or more. The rearrangement links TRBV7-8 to TRBJ2-7, with D possibly being TRBD2 (5 bases). Trimming stripped 1 base from V and 0 bases from J, with 16 bases between. Per germline, CDR1 SGHVS and CDR2 FQNEAQ. This CDR3 has 17 amino acids. In DNA form, the CDR3 reads TGTGCCAGCAGCTTAGAGCGGTTACGCGGCGGCTCCTACGAGCAGTACTTC. Protein sequence: CASSLERLRGGSYEQYF.

About this clonotype itself: Given a much more abundant clone one base away, this may be a read error. The chain carries TRBV6-5 and TRBJ2-1; 10 bases fit TRBD1. Germline V CDR1 and CDR2: MNHEY, SVGAGI. J gave up 6 bases and V 10 bases, and 9 bases lay outside the gene matches. The CDR3 is 14 amino acids. DNA for the CDR3: TGTGCCAACAGCCTCGGGACAGGGGTCAATGAGCAGTTCTTC. It encodes CANSLGTGVNEQFF.

In its sample, this clonotype was seen once. The chain couples TRBV28 to TRBJ1-2; D possibly corresponds to TRBD1 (5 bases). This CDR3 has 16 residues. Per germline, CDR1 MDHEN and CDR2 SYDVKM. V lost 3 bases and J 4 bases, leaving 18 bases between the germline ends. The CDR3 spells CASSFRPPLGLYGYTF. CDR3 coding DNA: TGTGCCAGCAGTTTCCGACCTCCTTTGGGACTCTATGGCTACACCTTC.

The V call is TRBV20-1, the J call TRBJ2-3; D is undetermined. Deletions cut 4 bases from V and 4 bases from J, with 15 bases between. The CDR3 runs 14 residues. Germline lookup yields CDR1 DFQATT and CDR2 SNEGSKA (reference sequence). CDR3 residues: CSAMVSRLADTQYF. CDR3 bases: TGCAGTGCTATGGTCTCGCGTCTGGCAGATACGCAGTATTTT.

This rearrangement joins TRBV20-1 to TRBJ1-2; D gene ambiguous. Germline assignment: CDR1 DFQATT and CDR2 SNEGSKA (reference sequence). The V gene lost 3 bases and the J gene lost 4 bases, with 15 bases spanning the gap. This CDR3 is built from 14 residues. The CDR3 is CSASMAANVYGYTF. The CDR3 nucleotides read TGCAGTGCTAGCATGGCTGCTAACGTCTATGGCTACACCTTC.

This chain uses TRBV28 with TRBJ2-2; 13 positions agree with TRBD2. V trimming: 2 bases; J trimming: 4 bases; junction bases outside the gene matches: 4. The CDR3 covers 17 residues. Germline CDR1 reads MDHEN; CDR2 reads SYDVKM. CDR3 region: CASSLRGTSGATGELFF. The CDR3 region has the DNA TGTGCCAGCAGTTTAAGGGGGACTAGCGGGGCCACCGGGGAGCTGTTTTTT.

This clonotype was counted ten times or more. V gene TRBV12-3 or TRBV12-4 combines with J gene TRBJ2-7; D gene unclear. Trimming cost V 0 bases and J 4 bases, with 4 bases left between them. This CDR3 comprises 12 residues. The chain's CDR3 is CASSLAEYEQYF. The CDR3 DNA sequence: TGTGCCAGCAGTTTAGCGGAATACGAGCAGTACTTC.

The sample holds a few counts of this clonotype. This sequence joins TRBV5-1 and TRBJ1-1; TRBD1 aligns across 10 bases. Germline loops: CDR1 SGHRS, CDR2 YFSETQ. The CDR3 consists of 16 residues. The V gene end was trimmed by 7 bases and the J gene end by 1 base; junction bases not matched to a gene: 10. This CDR3 is CASVVDRGIGNTEAFF. The CDR3 coding sequence is TGCGCCAGCGTAGTGGACAGGGGGATCGGGAACACTGAAGCTTTCTTT.

This clonotype came up many times. The J gene is TRBJ2-7, the V gene TRBV3-1; 8 bases fit TRBD2. The CDR3 consists of 15 residues. The germline CDR1 and CDR2 sequences are LGHDT and YNNKEL (reference sequence). Germline trimming cut 1 base from V and 1 base from J; bases unmatched to any gene: 3. CDR3 in amino acids: CASSQAAGGSYEQYF. Written as DNA, the CDR3 is TGTGCCAGCAGCCAAGCGGCGGGAGGTTCCTACGAGCAGTACTTC.

The chain couples TRBV25-1 to TRBJ2-7; D gene unclear. CDR3 size: 10 residues. Germline values: CDR1 MGHDK, CDR2 SYGVNS. Trimming removed 4 bases from V and 5 bases from J, with 3 bases in between. The DNA for the CDR3 is TGTGCCAGCAGTGCGAACGAGCAGTACTTC. Amino acids: CASSANEQYF.

This clonotype has only a few counts. The chain carries TRBV7-9 and TRBJ1-6; no clear D gene. Germline lookup yields CDR1 SEHNR and CDR2 FQNEAQ (reference sequence). The CDR3 loop spans 12 amino acids. V dropped 6 bases and J dropped 7 bases, with 7 bases sitting between them. The DNA for the CDR3 is TGTGCCAGCAGGAAAGAGAATTCACCCCTCCACTTT. Translation gives CASRKENSPLHF.

The chain is built from TRBV12-3 or TRBV12-4 and TRBJ1-5; 7 bases match TRBD1. The junction had 7 bases not matched to a gene; V was cut back by 7 bases and J by 7 bases. This CDR3 contains 13 residues. CDR3 sequence (DNA): TGTGCCAGCAACACAGGGGATATGCAGCCCCAGCATTTT. It encodes CASNTGDMQPQHF.

There are many counts of this clonotype. The V gene is TRBV6-5, the J gene TRBJ2-5, with 11 bases that match TRBD2. Losses at the gene ends were 4 bases for V and 6 bases for J; bases not matched to a gene: 10. This CDR3 is built from 16 residues. Germline values: CDR1 MNHEY, CDR2 SVGAGI. This CDR3 reads CASSSLGTSGRKTQYF. The CDR3 DNA is TGTGCCAGCAGTTCCTTGGGGACTAGCGGTAGGAAGACCCAGTACTTC.

In this sample, this clonotype turned up many times. The chain combines TRBV20-1 with TRBJ2-5; TRBD2 might be the D (6 bases). CDR1 DFQATT and CDR2 SNEGSKA come from the germline V gene (reference sequence). This CDR3 spans 15 amino acids. V was trimmed by 0 bases and J by 7 bases, leaving 18 bases between them. CDR3 region: CSARDFVGGAGTQYF. CDR3 DNA: TGCAGTGCTAGAGATTTTGTGGGAGGAGCTGGGACCCAGTACTTC.